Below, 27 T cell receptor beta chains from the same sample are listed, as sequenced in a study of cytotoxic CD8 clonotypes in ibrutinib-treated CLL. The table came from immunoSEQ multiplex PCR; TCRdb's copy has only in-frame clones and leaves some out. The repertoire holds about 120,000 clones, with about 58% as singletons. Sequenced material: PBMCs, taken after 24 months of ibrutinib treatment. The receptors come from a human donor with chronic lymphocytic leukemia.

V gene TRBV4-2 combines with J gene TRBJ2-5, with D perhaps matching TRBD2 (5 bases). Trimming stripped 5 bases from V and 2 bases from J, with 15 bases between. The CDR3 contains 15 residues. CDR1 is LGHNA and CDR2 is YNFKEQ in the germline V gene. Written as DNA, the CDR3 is TGTGCCAGCAGCTTGGATTTGACGGGACAAGAGACCCAGTACTTC. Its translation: CASSLDLTGQETQYF.

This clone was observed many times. The CDR3 nucleotides read TGCGCCAGCAGCCGCGGCGGGGGATCTAACTATGGCTACACCTTC. It codes for CASSRGGGSNYGYTF. The J gene is TRBJ1-2, the V gene TRBV4-1, with D tentatively TRBD1 (5 bases). The V end lost 4 bases, the J end lost 0 bases, and 12 bases lay between the germline ends. CDR3 length: 15 amino acids. Germline V gene lookup returns CDR1 MGHRA and CDR2 YSYEKL.

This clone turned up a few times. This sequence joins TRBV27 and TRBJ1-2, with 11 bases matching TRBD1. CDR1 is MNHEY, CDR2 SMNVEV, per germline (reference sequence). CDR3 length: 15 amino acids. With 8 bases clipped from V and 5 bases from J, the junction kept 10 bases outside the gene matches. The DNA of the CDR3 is TGTGCCAGCCGCGACCCGGGACAGGGGGATTATGGCTACACCTTC. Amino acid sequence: CASRDPGQGDYGYTF.

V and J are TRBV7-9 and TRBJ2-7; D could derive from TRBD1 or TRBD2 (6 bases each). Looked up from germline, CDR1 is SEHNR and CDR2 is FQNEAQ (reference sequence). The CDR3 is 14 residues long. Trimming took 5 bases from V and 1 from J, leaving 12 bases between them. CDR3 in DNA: TGTGCCAGCAGCACGGGGGCCCTTTCCTACGAGCAGTACTTC. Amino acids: CASSTGALSYEQYF. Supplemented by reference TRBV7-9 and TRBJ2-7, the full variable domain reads DTGVSQNPRHKITKRGQNVTFRCDPISEHNRLYWYRQTLGQGPEFLTYFQNEAQLEKSRLLSDRFSAERPKGSFSTLEIQRTEQGDSAMYLCASSTGALSYEQYFGPGTRLTVT.

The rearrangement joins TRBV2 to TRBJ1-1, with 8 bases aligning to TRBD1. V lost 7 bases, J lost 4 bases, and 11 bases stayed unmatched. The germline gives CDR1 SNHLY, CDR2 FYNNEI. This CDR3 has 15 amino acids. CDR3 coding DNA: TGTGCCAGCATCCCACAGGGGGGCTCGAGCACTGAAGCTTTCTTT. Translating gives CASIPQGGSSTEAFF.

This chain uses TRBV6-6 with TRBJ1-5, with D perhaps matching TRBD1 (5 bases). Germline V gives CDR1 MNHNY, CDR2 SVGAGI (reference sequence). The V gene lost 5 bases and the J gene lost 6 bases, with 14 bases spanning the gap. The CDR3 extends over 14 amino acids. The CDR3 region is CASSPDSGSQPQHF. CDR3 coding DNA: TGTGCCAGCAGTCCAGACAGTGGCTCTCAGCCCCAGCATTTT.

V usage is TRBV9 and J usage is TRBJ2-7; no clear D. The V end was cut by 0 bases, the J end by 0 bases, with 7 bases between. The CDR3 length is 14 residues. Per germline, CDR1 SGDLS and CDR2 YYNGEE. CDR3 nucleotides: TGTGCCAGCAGCGTAGACGGATACTCCTACGAGCAGTACTTC. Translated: CASSVDGYSYEQYF.

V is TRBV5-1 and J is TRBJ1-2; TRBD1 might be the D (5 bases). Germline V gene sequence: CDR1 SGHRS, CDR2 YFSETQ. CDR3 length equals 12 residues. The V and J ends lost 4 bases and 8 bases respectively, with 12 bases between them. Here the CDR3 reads CASSEDGGGYTF. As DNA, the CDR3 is TGCGCCAGCAGCGAGGACGGGGGAGGCTACACCTTC.

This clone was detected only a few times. The CDR3 sequence: CASSPPGLAGYEQYF. The CDR3 region has the DNA TGTGCCAGCTCACCACCGGGACTAGCGGGGTACGAGCAGTACTTC. This chain joins TRBV18 and TRBJ2-7; 13 bases match TRBD2. J was trimmed by 4 bases and V by 0 bases; bases with no gene match: 0. The V gene's germline CDR1 is KGHSH and CDR2 LQKENI. The CDR3 is 15 residues long.

The CDR3 DNA sequence: TGCAGCGTTGGGCAACCGCGGAATGAGCAGTTCTTC. Its translation: CSVGQPRNEQFF. The chain has TRBV29-1 and TRBJ2-1; D is undetermined. Germline V gene sequence: CDR1 SQVTM, CDR2 ANQGSEA. The CDR3 length is 12 residues. V was shortened by 4 bases and J by 7 bases, with 11 bases between the two germline ends.

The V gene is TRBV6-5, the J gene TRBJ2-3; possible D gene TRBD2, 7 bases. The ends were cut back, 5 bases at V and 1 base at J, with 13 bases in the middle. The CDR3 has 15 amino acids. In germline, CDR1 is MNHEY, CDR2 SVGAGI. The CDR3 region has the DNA TGTGCCAGCAGTACTAGGGGGGGCGGCACAGATACGCAGTATTTT. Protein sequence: CASSTRGGGTDTQYF.

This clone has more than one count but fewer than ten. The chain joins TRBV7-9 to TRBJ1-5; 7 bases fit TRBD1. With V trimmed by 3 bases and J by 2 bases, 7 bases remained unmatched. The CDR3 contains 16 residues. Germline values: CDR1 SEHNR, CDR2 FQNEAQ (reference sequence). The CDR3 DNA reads TGTGCCAGCAGCTTCGAAGCCGGGACAGGCAATCAGCCCCAGCATTTT. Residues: CASSFEAGTGNQPQHF. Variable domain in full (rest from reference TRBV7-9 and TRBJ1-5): DTGVSQNPRHKITKRGQNVTFRCDPISEHNRLYWYRQTLGQGPEFLTYFQNEAQLEKSRLLSDRFSAERPKGSFSTLEIQRTEQGDSAMYLCASSFEAGTGNQPQHFGDGTRLSIL.

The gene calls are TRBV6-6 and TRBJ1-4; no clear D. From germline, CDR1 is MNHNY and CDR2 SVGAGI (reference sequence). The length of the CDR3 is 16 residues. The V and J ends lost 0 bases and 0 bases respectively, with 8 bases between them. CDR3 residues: CASSYSPDATNEKLFF. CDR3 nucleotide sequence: TGTGCCAGCAGTTACTCGCCCGACGCAACTAATGAAAAACTGTTTTTT.

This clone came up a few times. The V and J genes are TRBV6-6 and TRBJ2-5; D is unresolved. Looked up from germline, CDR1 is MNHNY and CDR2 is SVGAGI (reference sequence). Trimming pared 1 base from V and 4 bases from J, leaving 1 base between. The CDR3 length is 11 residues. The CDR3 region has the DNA TGTGCCAGCAGTTACTTAGAGACCCAGTACTTC. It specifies CASSYLETQYF.

The CDR3: CASGGAGQPQHF. The CDR3 DNA sequence: TGCGCCAGCGGGGGGGCGGGTCAGCCCCAGCATTTT. V usage is TRBV10-2 and J usage is TRBJ1-5, with D perhaps matching TRBD1 (6 bases). CDR1 is WSHSY and CDR2 is SAAADI in the germline V gene. The CDR3 extends over 12 amino acids. V lost 8 bases to trimming and J lost 6 bases, with 11 bases between them.

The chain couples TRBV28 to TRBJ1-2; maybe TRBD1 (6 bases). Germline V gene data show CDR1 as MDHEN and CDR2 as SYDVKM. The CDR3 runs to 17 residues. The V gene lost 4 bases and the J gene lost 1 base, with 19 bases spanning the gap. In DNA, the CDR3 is TGTGCCAGCAGTTCTCCAGACCGGGACATCTATAACTATGGCTACACCTTC. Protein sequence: CASSSPDRDIYNYGYTF.

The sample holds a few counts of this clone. CDR3 DNA: TGCGCCAGCAGCCAAGATCCGCAGTGGATTAATCAGCCCCAGCATTTT. Protein product: CASSQDPQWINQPQHF. The chain carries TRBV4-1 and TRBJ1-5; no clear D. The CDR3 spans 16 residues. Germline loops: CDR1 MGHRA, CDR2 YSYEKL. The V end lost 0 bases, the J end lost 4 bases, and 13 bases lay between the germline ends.

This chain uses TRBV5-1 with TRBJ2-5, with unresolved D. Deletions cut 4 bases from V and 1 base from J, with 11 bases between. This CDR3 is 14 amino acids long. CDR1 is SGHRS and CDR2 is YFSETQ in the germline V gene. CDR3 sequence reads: CASSPLGFQETQYF. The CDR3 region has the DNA TGCGCCAGCAGCCCGCTCGGGTTCCAAGAGACCCAGTACTTC.

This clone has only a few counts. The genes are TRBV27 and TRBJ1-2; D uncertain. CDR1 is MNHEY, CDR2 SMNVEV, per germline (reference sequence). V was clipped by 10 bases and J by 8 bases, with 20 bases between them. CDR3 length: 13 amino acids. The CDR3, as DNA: TGTGCCACCCAAAAGTCGGGCACCCGCGGCTACACCTTC. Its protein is CATQKSGTRGYTF.

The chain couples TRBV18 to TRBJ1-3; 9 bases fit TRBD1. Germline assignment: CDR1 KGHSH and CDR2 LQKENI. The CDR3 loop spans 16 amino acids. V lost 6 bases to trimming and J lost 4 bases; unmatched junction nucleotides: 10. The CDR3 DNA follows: TGTGCCAGCTCGTATACGGGACAGGGTGGCGGAAACACCATATATTTT. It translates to CASSYTGQGGGNTIYF.

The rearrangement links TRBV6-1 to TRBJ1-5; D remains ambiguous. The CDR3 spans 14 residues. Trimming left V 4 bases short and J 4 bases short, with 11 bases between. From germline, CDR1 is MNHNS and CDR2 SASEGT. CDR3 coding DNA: TGTGCCAGCAGTGCTAACGGGTTTAATCAGCCCCAGCATTTT. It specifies CASSANGFNQPQHF.

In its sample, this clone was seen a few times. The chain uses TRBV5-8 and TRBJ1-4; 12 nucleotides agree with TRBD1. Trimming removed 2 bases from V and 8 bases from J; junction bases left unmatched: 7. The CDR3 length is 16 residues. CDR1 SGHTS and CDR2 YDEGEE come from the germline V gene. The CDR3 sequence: CASSFVLGQGAEKLFF. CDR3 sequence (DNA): TGTGCCAGCAGCTTCGTCCTGGGACAGGGGGCGGAAAAACTGTTTTTT.

CDR3 coding DNA: TGCGCCAGCAGCCCCCGAACAGGGGGGAACTATGGCTACACCTTC. This translates into CASSPRTGGNYGYTF. The chain is built from TRBV5-1 and TRBJ1-2; 8 nucleotides align to TRBD1. The J segment lost 2 bases and the V segment lost 4 bases, leaving 7 bases of the junction unmatched. The CDR3 is 15 amino acids. CDR1 SGHRS and CDR2 YFSETQ come from the germline V gene.

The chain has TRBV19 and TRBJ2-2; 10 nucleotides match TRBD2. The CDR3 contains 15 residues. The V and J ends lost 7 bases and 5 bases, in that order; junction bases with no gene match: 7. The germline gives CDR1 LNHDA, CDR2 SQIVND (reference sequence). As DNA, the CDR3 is TGTGCCAGTACTCTAGCGGGGGAGAAGACCGGGGAGCTGTTTTTT. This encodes CASTLAGEKTGELFF.

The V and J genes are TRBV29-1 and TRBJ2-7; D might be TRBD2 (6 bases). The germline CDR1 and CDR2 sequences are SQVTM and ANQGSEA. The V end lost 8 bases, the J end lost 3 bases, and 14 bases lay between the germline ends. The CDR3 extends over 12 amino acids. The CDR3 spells CSILGEDYEQYF. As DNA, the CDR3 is TGCAGCATCTTAGGGGAGGACTACGAGCAGTACTTC.

CDR3 amino acids: CASSQGISRDTEAFF. The CDR3 region has the DNA TGCGCCAGCAGCCAAGGGATATCCAGGGACACTGAAGCTTTCTTT. The chain links TRBV4-1 to TRBJ1-1; D possibly corresponds to TRBD1 (5 bases). This CDR3 region has 15 residues. The ends were cut back, 1 base at V and 3 bases at J, with 12 bases in the middle. The germline gives CDR1 MGHRA, CDR2 YSYEKL.

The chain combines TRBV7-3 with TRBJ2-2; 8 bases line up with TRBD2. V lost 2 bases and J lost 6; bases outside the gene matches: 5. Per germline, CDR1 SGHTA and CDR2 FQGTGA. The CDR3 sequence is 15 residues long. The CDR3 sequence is CASSLVAGGPGELFF. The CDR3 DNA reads TGTGCCAGCAGCTTAGTCGCGGGGGGCCCCGGGGAGCTGTTTTTT.